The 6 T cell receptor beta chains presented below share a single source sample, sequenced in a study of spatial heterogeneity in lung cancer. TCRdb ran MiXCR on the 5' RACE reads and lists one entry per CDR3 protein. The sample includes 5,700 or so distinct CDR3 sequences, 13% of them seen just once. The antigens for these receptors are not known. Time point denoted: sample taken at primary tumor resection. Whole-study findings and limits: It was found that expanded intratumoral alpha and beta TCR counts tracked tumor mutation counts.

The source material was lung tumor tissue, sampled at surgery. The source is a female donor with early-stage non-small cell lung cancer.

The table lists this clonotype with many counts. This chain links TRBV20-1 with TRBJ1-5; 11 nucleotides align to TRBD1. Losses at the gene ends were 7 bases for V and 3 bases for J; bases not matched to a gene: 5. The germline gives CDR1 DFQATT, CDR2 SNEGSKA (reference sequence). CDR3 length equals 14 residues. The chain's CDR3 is CSVGTGGFNQPQHF. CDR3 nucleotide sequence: TGCAGTGTCGGGACAGGGGGATTCAATCAGCCCCAGCATTTT.

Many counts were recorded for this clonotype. The CDR3 DNA reads TGCAGTGCTAGGGATCCGGGACAGGGCAACATTCAGTACTTC. This codes for CSARDPGQGNIQYF. The chain is built from TRBV20-1 and TRBJ2-4; the match to TRBD1 covers 9 bases. There are 14 residues in the CDR3. CDR1 DFQATT and CDR2 SNEGSKA come from the germline V gene (reference sequence). With V trimmed by 3 bases and J by 7 bases, 7 bases remained unmatched.

Written as DNA, the CDR3 is TGCAGTGCCTCGACAGGGGAAATAGGCGAGCAGTACTTC. Translating gives CSASTGEIGEQYF. The V and J genes are TRBV20-1 and TRBJ2-7; the match to TRBD1 covers 8 bases. CDR1 and CDR2 from the germline V gene are DFQATT and SNEGSKA (reference sequence). This CDR3 is built from 13 residues. V was pared by 6 bases and J by 6 bases, with 10 bases of the junction left unmatched.

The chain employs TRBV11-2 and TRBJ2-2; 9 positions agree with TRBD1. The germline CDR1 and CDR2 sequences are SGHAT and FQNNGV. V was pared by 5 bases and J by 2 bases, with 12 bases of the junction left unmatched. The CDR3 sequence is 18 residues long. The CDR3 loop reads CASSPGQGRRLNTGELFF. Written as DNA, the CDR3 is TGTGCCAGCAGCCCGGGACAGGGCCGCCGACTTAACACCGGGGAGCTGTTTTTT.

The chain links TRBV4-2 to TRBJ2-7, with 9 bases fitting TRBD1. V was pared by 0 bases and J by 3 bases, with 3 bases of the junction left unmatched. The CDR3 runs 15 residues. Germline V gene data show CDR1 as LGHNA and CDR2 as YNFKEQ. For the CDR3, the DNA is TGTGCCAGCAGCCAAGAGGACAGGGGCTACTACGAGCAGTACTTC. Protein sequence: CASSQEDRGYYEQYF.

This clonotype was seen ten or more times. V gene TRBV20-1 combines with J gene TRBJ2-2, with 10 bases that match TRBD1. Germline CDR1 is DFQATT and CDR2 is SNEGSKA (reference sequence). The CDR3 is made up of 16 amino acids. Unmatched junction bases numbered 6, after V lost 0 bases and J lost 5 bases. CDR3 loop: CSARDRQGAWTGELFF. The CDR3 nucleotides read TGCAGTGCTAGAGACCGACAGGGGGCTTGGACCGGGGAGCTGTTTTTT.